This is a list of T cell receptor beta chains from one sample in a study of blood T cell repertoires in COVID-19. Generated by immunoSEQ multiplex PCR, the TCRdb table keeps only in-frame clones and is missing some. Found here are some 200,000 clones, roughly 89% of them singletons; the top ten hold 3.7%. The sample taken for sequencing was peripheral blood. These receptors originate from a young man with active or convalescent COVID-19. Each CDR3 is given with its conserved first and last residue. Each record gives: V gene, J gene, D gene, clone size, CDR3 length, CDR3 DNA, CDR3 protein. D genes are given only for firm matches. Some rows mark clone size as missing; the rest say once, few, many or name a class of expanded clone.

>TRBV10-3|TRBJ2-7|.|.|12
TGTGCCATCAGTGAGGCGAGCTACGAGCAGTACTTC
CAISEASYEQYF
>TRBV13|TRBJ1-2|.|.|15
TGTGCCAGCAGCTTAGGGGGGAGTCAATTCTATGGCTACACCTTC
CASSLGGSQFYGYTF
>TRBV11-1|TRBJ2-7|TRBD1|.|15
TGTGCCAGCAGTGCGGACAGGGCCTTTTATTACGAGCAGTACTTC
CASSADRAFYYEQYF
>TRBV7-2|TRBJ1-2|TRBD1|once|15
TGTGCCAGCAGCTTCGACAGGGGGCCAAGCTATGGCTACACCTTC
CASSFDRGPSYGYTF
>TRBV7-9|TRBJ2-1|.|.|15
TGTGCCAGCAGCTTAGGTCAGGGGTCCTACAATGAGCAGTTCTTC
CASSLGQGSYNEQFF
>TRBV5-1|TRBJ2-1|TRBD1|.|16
TGCGCCAGCAGCTTGACTGACAGGGGGTACGACAATGAGCAGTTCTTC
CASSLTDRGYDNEQFF
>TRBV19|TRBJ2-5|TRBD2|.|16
TGTGCCAGTAGTATATCGTTGGCGGGAGGGGGAGAGACCCAGTACTTC
CASSISLAGGGETQYF
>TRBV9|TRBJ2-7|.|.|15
TGTGCCAGCAGCGTAAGAGACAGCAAGACCTACGAGCAGTACTTC
CASSVRDSKTYEQYF
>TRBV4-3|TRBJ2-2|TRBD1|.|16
TGCGCCAGCAGCCATGATCGACAGGGGAACACCGGGGAGCTGTTTTTT
CASSHDRQGNTGELFF
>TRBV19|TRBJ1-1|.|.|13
TGTGCCAGTAGTATTCCAGGGCCCACTGAAGCTTTCTTT
CASSIPGPTEAFF
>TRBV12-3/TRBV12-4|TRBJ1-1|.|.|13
TGTGCCAGCAGGGGTCAGGGGTCCACTGAAGCTTTCTTT
CASRGQGSTEAFF
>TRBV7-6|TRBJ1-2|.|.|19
TGTGCCAGCAGCTTAGTTTCGGTCCCAGGGATCACCCTTAACTATGGCTACACCTTC
CASSLVSVPGITLNYGYTF
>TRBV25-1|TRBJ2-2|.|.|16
TGTGCCAGCAGTGTCAGCGGAGGAACTAACGCCGGGGAGCTGTTTTTT
CASSVSGGTNAGELFF
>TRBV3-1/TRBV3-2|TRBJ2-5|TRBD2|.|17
TGTGCCACCCAAAAGAGGAATAGCGGGGGGCTCCAAGAGACCCAGTACTTC
CATQKRNSGGLQETQYF
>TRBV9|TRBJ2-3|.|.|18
TGTGCCAGCAGCCCCAACCCGCCGGGACACATAAAAAAAGATACGCAGTATTTT
CASSPNPPGHIKKDTQYF
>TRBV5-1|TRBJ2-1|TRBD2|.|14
TGCGCCAGCAGCCCGGGGGGGCCCAGCAATGAGCAGTTCTTC
CASSPGGPSNEQFF
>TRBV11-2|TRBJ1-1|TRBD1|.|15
TGTGCCAGCAGCTTAGGTGCAGGGGGGAACACTGAAGCTTTCTTT
CASSLGAGGNTEAFF
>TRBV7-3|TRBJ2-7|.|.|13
TGTGCCAGCAGCTCCCGACGGAGCTACGAGCAGTACTTC
CASSSRRSYEQYF
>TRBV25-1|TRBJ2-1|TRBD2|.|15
TGTGCCAGCAGTGAACACGCGGGGGGAAGTAATGAGCAGTTCTTC
CASSEHAGGSNEQFF
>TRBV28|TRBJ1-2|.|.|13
TGTGCCAGCAGTTCACCGGGGAACTATGGCTACACCTTC
CASSSPGNYGYTF
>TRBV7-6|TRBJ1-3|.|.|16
TGTGCCAGCAGCTCCACAGGTACTTCCTCTGGAAACACCATATATTTT
CASSSTGTSSGNTIYF
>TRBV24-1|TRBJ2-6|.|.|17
TGTGCCACCAGTGATATCCCACAGGGATCTGGGGCCAACGTCCTGACTTTC
CATSDIPQGSGANVLTF
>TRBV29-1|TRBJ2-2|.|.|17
TGCAGCGTTGAAGATGAAAAGTGGAGGGGAGGACACCGGGGAGCTGTTTTT
CSVEDEKWRGGHRGAVF
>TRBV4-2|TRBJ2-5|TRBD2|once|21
TGTGCCAGCAGCCAAGGGGGAGGGAAAGGGGCGCCGGTAGGGTACAGAGAGACCCAGTACTTC
CASSQGGGKGAPVGYRETQYF
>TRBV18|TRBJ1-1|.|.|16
TGTGCCAGCTCACGCCTGCTCCGGGATAGGGACACTGAAGCTTTCTTT
CASSRLLRDRDTEAFF
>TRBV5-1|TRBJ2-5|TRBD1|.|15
TGCGCCAGCAGCTCGGGACAGGGTTTTGGAGAGACCCAGTACTTC
CASSSGQGFGETQYF
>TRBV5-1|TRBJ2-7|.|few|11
TGCGCCAGCAGCTGGGCCGGCGAGCAGTACTTC
CASSWAGEQYF
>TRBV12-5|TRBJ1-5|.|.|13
TGTGCTAGTGGTTTGCTTAGCAATCAGCCCCAGCATTTT
CASGLLSNQPQHF
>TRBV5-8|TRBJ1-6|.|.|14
TGTGCCAGCAGCTTGGTTTCAGGGGACTCACCCCTCCACTTT
CASSLVSGDSPLHF
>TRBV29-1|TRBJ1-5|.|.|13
TGCAGCGTTGCAGACCAGCGAGATCAGCCCCAGCATTTT
CSVADQRDQPQHF
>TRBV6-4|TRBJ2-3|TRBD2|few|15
TGTGCCAGCAGTGAAGCCGGGGGGGGGACAGATACGCAGTATTTT
CASSEAGGGTDTQYF
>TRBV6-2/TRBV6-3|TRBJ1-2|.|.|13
TGTGCCAGCAGTTCCGGGACTGTCTATGGCTACACCTTC
CASSSGTVYGYTF
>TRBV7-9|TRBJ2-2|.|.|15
TGTGCCAGCAGCTCCCACAGAGTCGGCACCGGGGAGCTGTTTTTT
CASSSHRVGTGELFF
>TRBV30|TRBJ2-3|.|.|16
TGTGCCTGGAACCGGGTTCCCATGGGTTACACAGATACGCAGTATTTT
CAWNRVPMGYTDTQYF
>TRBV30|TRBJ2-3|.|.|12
TGTGCCTGGAGTGTATACTCGGATACGCAGTATTTT
CAWSVYSDTQYF
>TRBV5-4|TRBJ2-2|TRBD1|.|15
TGTGCCAGCAGCTCAGGGACAGGGGGCACCGGGGAGCTGTTTTTT
CASSSGTGGTGELFF
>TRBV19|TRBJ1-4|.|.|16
TGTGCCAGTAGTACCGTGGGCACAGGGACGGATGAAAAACTGTTTTTT
CASSTVGTGTDEKLFF
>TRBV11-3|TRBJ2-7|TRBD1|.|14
TGTGCCAGCAGCAACCGGGACAGGGGCCACGAGCAGTACTTC
CASSNRDRGHEQYF
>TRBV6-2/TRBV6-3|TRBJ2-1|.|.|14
TGTGCCAGCAGTTACAGCGGGCTGTACAATGAGCAGTTCTTC
CASSYSGLYNEQFF
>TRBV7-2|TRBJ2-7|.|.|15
TGTGCCAGCAGCCAATCAGGGGCCCTCGACTACGAGCAGTACTTC
CASSQSGALDYEQYF
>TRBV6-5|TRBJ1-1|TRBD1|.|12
TGTGCCAGCACCCGACAGGGGGATGAAGCTTTCTTT
CASTRQGDEAFF
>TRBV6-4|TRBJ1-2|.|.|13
TGTGCCAGCAGTGACGAGCAGACTCGCGGCTACACCTTC
CASSDEQTRGYTF
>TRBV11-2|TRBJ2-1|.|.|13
TGTGCCAGCAGCCCGGGGGTCGAGGGTGAGCAGTTCTTC
CASSPGVEGEQFF
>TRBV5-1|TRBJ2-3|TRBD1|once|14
TGCGCCAGCAGCCCGGGGACAGGGACAGATACGCAGTATTTT
CASSPGTGTDTQYF
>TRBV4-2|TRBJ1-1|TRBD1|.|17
TGTGCCAGCAGCCATCTCGGAGGGGGACAGAGGGACACTGAAGCTTTCTTT
CASSHLGGGQRDTEAFF
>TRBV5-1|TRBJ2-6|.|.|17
TGCGCCAGCAGCTTAAATTCAGGGGCAGGTGGGGCCAACGTCCTGACTTTC
CASSLNSGAGGANVLTF
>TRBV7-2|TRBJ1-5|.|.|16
TGTGCCAGCAGCTTAGAGTCTTTGGGGGCATGGCAGCCCCAGCATTTT
CASSLESLGAWQPQHF
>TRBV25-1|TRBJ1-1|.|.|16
TGTGCCAGCAGTGGGTCAGGGAGGACCTCGAACACTGAAGCTTTCTTT
CASSGSGRTSNTEAFF
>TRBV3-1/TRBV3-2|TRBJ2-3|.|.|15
TGTGCCAGCAGCCCAGGGGTCCACAGCACAGATACGCAGTATTTT
CASSPGVHSTDTQYF
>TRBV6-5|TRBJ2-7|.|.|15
TGTGCCAGCAGTTACGACGGGAGTAGCTCCTACGAGCAGTACTTC
CASSYDGSSSYEQYF